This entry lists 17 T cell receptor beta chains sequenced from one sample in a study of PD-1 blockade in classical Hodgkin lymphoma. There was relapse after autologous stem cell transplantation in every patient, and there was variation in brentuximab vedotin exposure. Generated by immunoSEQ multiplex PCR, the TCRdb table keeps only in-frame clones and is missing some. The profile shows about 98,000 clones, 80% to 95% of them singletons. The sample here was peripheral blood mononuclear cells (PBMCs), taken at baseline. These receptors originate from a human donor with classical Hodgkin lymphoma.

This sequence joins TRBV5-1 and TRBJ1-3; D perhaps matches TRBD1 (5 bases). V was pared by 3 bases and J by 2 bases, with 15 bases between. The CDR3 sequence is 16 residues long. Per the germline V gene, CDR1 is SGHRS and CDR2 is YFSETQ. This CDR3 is CASSSDPRGPGNTIYF. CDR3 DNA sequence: TGCGCCAGCAGCTCAGACCCTAGGGGCCCTGGAAACACCATATATTTT. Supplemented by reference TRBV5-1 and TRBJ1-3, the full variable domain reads KAGVTQTPRYLIKTRGQQVTLSCSPISGHRSVSWYQQTPGQGLQFLFEYFSETQRNKGNFPGRFSGRQFSNSRSEMNVSTLELGDSALYLCASSSDPRGPGNTIYFGEGSWLTVV.

CDR3 nucleotides: TGTGCCAGCAGCCAAGAAATGACTAGCGGTTACACAGATACGCAGTATTTT. Protein product: CASSQEMTSGYTDTQYF. This chain connects TRBV14 to TRBJ2-3, with 9 nucleotides matching TRBD2. Germline lookup yields CDR1 SGHDN and CDR2 FVKESK. The CDR3 consists of 17 residues. The junction had 6 bases not matched to a gene; V was cut back by 0 bases and J by 2 bases.

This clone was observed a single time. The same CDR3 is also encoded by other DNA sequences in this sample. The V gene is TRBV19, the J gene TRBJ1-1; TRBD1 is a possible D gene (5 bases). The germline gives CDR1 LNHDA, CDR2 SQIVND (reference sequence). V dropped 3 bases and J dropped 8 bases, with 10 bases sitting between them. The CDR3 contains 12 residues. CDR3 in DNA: TGTGCCAGTAGTATCGATCGGGGGGAAGCTTTCTTT. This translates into CASSIDRGEAFF.

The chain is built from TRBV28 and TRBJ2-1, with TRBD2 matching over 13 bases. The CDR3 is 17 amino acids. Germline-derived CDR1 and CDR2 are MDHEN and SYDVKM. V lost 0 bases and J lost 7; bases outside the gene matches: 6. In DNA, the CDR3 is TGTGCCAGCAGTTTATGGTTGGGGACTAGCGGGACGAATGAGCAGTTCTTC. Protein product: CASSLWLGTSGTNEQFF.

CDR3 sequence reads: CASRRQGSNYGYTF. In DNA form, the CDR3 reads TGTGCCAGCCGTAGACAGGGCTCCAACTATGGCTACACCTTC. The rearrangement joins TRBV27 to TRBJ1-2, with TRBD1 matching 7 bases. Germline trimming cut 8 bases from V and 2 bases from J; bases unmatched to any gene: 8. Germline lookup yields CDR1 MNHEY and CDR2 SMNVEV (reference sequence). This CDR3 region has 14 residues.

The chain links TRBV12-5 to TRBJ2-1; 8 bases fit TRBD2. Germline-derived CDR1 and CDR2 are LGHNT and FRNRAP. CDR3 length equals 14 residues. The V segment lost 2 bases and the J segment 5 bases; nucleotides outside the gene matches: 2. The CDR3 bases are TGTGCTAGTGGTTTGTCGGGAGGGAACAATGAGCAGTTCTTC. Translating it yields CASGLSGGNNEQFF.

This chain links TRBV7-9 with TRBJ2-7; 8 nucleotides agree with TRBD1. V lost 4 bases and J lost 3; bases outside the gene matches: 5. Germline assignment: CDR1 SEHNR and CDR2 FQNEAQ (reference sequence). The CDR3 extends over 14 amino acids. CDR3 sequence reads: CASSSRQGRYEQYF. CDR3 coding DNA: TGTGCCAGCAGCTCCAGACAGGGGCGCTACGAGCAGTACTTC.

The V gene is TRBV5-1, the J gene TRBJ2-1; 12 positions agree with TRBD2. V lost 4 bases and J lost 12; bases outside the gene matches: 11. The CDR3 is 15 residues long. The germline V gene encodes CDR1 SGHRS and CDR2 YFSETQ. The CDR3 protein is CASSRLAGDLVRQFF. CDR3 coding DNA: TGCGCCAGCAGCAGACTAGCGGGAGACTTGGTTAGGCAGTTCTTC.

In nucleotides, the CDR3 is TGCGCCAGCAGCGTCGGGACAGCCGAAGAGACCCAGTACTTC. This sequence encodes CASSVGTAEETQYF. The V gene is TRBV5-1, the J gene TRBJ2-5, with 7 bases lining up with TRBD1. CDR1 and CDR2 (germline): SGHRS, YFSETQ. This CDR3 is built from 14 residues. J lost 3 bases, V lost 4 bases, and 6 bases had no gene match.

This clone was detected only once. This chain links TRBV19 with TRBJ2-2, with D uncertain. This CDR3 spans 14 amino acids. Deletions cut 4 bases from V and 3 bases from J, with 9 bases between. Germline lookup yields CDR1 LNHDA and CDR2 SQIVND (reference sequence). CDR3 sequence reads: CASSTNSDTGELFF. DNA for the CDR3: TGTGCCAGTAGTACGAATAGTGACACCGGGGAGCTGTTTTTT.

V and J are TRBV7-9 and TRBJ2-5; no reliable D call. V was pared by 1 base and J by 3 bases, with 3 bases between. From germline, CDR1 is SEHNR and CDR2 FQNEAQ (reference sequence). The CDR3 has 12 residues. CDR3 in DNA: TGTGCCAGCAGCTTAGTTGAAGAGACCCAGTACTTC. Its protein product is CASSLVEETQYF.

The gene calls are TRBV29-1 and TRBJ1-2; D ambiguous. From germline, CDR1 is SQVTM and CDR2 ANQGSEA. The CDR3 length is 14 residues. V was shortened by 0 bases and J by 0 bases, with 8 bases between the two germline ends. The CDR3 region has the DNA TGCAGCGTTGAAGATAGAGGTGCTAACTATGGCTACACCTTC. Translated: CSVEDRGANYGYTF.

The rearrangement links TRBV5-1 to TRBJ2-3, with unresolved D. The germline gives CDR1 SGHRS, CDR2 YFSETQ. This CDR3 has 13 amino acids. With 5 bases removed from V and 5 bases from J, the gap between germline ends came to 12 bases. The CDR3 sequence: CASSLEYGDTQYF. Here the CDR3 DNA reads TGCGCCAGCAGTCTTGAGTATGGAGATACGCAGTATTTT.

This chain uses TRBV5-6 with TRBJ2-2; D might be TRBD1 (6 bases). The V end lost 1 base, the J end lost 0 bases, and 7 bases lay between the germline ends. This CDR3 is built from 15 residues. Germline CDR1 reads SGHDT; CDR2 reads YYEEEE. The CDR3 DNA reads TGTGCCAGCAGCTTGACAGGGACGAACACCGGGGAGCTGTTTTTT. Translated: CASSLTGTNTGELFF.

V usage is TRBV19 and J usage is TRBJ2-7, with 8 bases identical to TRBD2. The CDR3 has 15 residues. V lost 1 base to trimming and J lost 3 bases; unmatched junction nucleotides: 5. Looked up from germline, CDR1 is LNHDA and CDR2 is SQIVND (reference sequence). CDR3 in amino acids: CASSIASGSLYEQYF. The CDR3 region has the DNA TGTGCCAGTAGTATAGCAAGCGGGAGTCTCTACGAGCAGTACTTC. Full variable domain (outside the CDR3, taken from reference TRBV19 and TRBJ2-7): DGGITQSPKYLFRKEGQNVTLSCEQNLNHDAMYWYRQDPGQGLRLIYYSQIVNDFQKGDIAEGYSVSREKKESFPLTVTSAQKNPTAFYLCASSIASGSLYEQYFGPGTRLTVT.

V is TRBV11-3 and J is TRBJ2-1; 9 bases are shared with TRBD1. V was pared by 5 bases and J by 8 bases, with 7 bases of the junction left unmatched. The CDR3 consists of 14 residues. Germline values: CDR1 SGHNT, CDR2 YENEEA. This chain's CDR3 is CASSNRGRRDEQFF. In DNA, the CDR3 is TGTGCCAGCAGCAACAGGGGGCGCCGCGATGAGCAGTTCTTC.

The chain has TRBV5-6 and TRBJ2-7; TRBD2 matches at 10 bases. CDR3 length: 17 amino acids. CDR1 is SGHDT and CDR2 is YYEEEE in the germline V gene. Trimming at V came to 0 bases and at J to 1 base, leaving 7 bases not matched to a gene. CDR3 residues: CASSLALLAGTSYEQYF. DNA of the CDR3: TGTGCCAGCAGCTTGGCCTTACTAGCGGGGACTTCCTACGAGCAGTACTTC.